This is a list of T cell receptor beta chains from one sample in a study of blood T cell repertoires in COVID-19. This table comes from immunoSEQ multiplex PCR, and its TCRdb copy is limited to in-frame clones, with some not included. Of about 130,000 clones listed, 75% to 85% are singletons. Sequencing used peripheral blood. The receptors derive from an elderly man with acute or convalescent COVID-19. Both conserved end residues are part of each CDR3. Each record gives: clone size, V gene, D gene, J gene, CDR3 protein, CDR3 DNA. D genes are given only for firm matches. Rows may omit the clone size; those that give it use once, few, many or a size class.

.	TRBV11-3	TRBD1	TRBJ1-5	CASSRTLLGRGFQPQHF	TGTGCCAGCAGCCGCACATTACTGGGCAGGGGGTTTCAGCCCCAGCATTTT
.	TRBV6-4	.	TRBJ2-1	CASSKTTGKGSYNEQFF	TGTGCCAGCAGTAAAACTACAGGGAAAGGCTCCTACAATGAGCAGTTCTTC
.	TRBV20-1	.	TRBJ2-7	CSPQGRAEQYF	TGCAGTCCCCAGGGGAGAGCCGAGCAGTACTTC
.	TRBV5-4	.	TRBJ2-5	CASSLGQRQETQYF	TGTGCCAGCAGCTTGGGACAGCGCCAAGAGACCCAGTACTTC
.	TRBV7-9	.	TRBJ2-7	CASSPLDEQYF	TGTGCCAGCAGCCCCCTCGACGAGCAGTACTTC
many	TRBV6-1	.	TRBJ1-4	CASSERWRGRWATNEKLFF	TGTGCCAGCAGTGAAAGGTGGAGGGGACGGTGGGCAACTAATGAAAAACTGTTTTTT
.	TRBV2	.	TRBJ1-6	CASTFSENSPLHF	TGTGCCAGTACCTTCAGCGAGAACTCACCCCTCCACTTT
.	TRBV28	.	TRBJ1-5	CASSAASSNQPQHF	TGTGCCAGCAGTGCCGCGAGTAGCAATCAGCCCCAGCATTTT
.	TRBV4-1	TRBD1	TRBJ2-7	CASSWDRAYEQYF	TGCGCCAGCTCTTGGGACAGGGCCTACGAGCAGTACTTC
.	TRBV18	.	TRBJ1-1	CASSPRQGNTEAFF	TGTGCCAGCTCACCCAGACAAGGGAACACTGAAGCTTTCTTT
.	TRBV5-1	.	TRBJ1-1	CASSLDLVATEAFF	TGCGCCAGCAGCTTGGATCTGGTGGCCACTGAAGCTTTCTTT
once	TRBV7-8	TRBD2	TRBJ2-7	CASSATGTIYEQYF	TGTGCCAGCAGCGCGACCGGGACTATCTACGAGCAGTACTTC
.	TRBV5-4	.	TRBJ2-5	CASSLDGQPQETQYF	TGTGCCAGCAGCTTGGACGGACAGCCCCAAGAGACCCAGTACTTC
.	TRBV5-6	TRBD1	TRBJ2-2	CASSAYTGEAGELFF	TGTGCCAGCAGCGCTTATACAGGGGAAGCCGGGGAGCTGTTTTTT
.	TRBV7-9	.	TRBJ1-4	CASSPTRGQDNEKLFF	TGTGCCAGCAGCCCGACTCGAGGGCAGGACAATGAAAAACTGTTTTTT
.	TRBV5-5	.	TRBJ2-2	CASSVSGWSGELFF	TGTGCCAGCAGCGTCTCAGGGTGGTCCGGGGAGCTGTTTTTT
.	TRBV15	TRBD1	TRBJ2-3	CATSRGQGATDTQYF	TGTGCCACCAGCAGAGGACAGGGGGCGACAGATACGCAGTATTTT
.	TRBV6-5	.	TRBJ1-6	CAHSMADNSPLHF	TGTGCCCACAGTATGGCAGATAATTCACCCCTCCACTTT
.	TRBV2	.	TRBJ1-1	CASSERGGEDTEAFF	TGTGCCAGCAGTGAAAGGGGAGGAGAGGACACTGAAGCTTTCTTT
.	TRBV2	TRBD2	TRBJ2-5	CASSSRTSGGRETQYF	TGTGCCAGCAGTTCCAGGACTAGCGGGGGCCGGGAGACCCAGTACTTC
.	TRBV24-1	TRBD1	TRBJ2-7	CATSDAQGDPYEQYF	TGTGCCACCAGTGATGCGCAGGGGGATCCCTACGAGCAGTACTTC
once	TRBV24-1	TRBD1	TRBJ2-5	CATSDATGVETQYF	TGTGCCACCAGTGACGCGACAGGGGTCGAGACCCAGTACTTC
.	TRBV27	.	TRBJ2-6	CASSLRGFGANVLTF	TGTGCCAGCAGTTTACGAGGGTTTGGGGCCAACGTCCTGACTTTC
once	TRBV9	TRBD1	TRBJ1-2	CASSAAPGQGYYGYTF	TGTGCCAGCAGCGCAGCACCGGGACAGGGGTACTATGGCTACACCTTC
.	TRBV7-8	TRBD1	TRBJ1-2	CASSRGGQGSYGYTF	TGTGCCAGCAGCCGGGGGGGACAGGGTTCGTACGGCTACACCTTC
.	TRBV7-2	.	TRBJ1-4	CASSFFPSPRGSNEKLFF	TGTGCCAGCAGCTTTTTTCCAAGCCCGAGGGGGTCTAATGAAAAACTGTTTTTT
.	TRBV7-9	.	TRBJ1-4	CASSLAGTEGLNEKLFF	TGTGCCAGCAGCTTAGCCGGAACCGAGGGCCTGAATGAAAAACTGTTTTTT
.	TRBV2	.	TRBJ1-2	CASSEAGVGGYTF	TGTGCCAGCAGTGAAGCCGGGGTGGGTGGCTACACCTTC
.	TRBV5-1	.	TRBJ1-2	CASSRPDSSNYGYTF	TGCGCCAGCAGCCGCCCCGACAGTTCCAACTATGGCTACACCTTC
.	TRBV18	.	TRBJ2-2	CASSPSETGELFF	TGTGCCAGCTCACCAAGCGAGACCGGGGAGCTGTTTTTT
.	TRBV28	.	TRBJ2-2	CASSTLYGRTNTGELFF	TGTGCCAGCAGTACCTTGTACGGGAGAACGAACACCGGGGAGCTGTTTTTT
.	TRBV5-6	TRBD1	TRBJ1-3	CASSPDRGRGNTIYF	TGTGCCAGCAGCCCGGACAGGGGGCGCGGAAACACCATATATTTT
.	TRBV5-6	.	TRBJ1-2	CASSFYSSNYGYTF	TGTGCCAGCAGCTTCTACAGTTCTAACTATGGCTACACCTTC
.	TRBV5-4	TRBD2	TRBJ2-1	CASSLGASGGADEQFF	TGTGCCAGCAGCTTGGGCGCTAGCGGGGGGGCGGATGAGCAGTTCTTC
.	TRBV10-2	TRBD1	TRBJ2-7	CASSDTGEGLSYEQYF	TGCGCCAGCAGTGACACAGGGGAAGGGTTAAGCTACGAGCAGTACTTC
.	TRBV19	.	TRBJ2-3	CASSIRNRVGTDTQYF	TGTGCCAGTAGTATTAGGAACAGGGTCGGCACAGATACGCAGTATTTT
.	TRBV27	.	TRBJ1-5	CASSLWQDQPQHF	TGTGCCAGCAGTTTATGGCAGGATCAGCCCCAGCATTTT
.	TRBV5-6	.	TRBJ2-7	CASTDRRHSSYEQYF	TGTGCCAGCACTGATCGAAGACATTCGAGCTACGAGCAGTACTTC
few	TRBV2	TRBD1	TRBJ2-7	CASSEGQLREQYF	TGTGCCAGCAGTGAGGGACAGCTAAGGGAGCAGTACTTC
.	TRBV6-5	TRBD1	TRBJ2-3	CASSRRDSNTDTQYF	TGTGCCAGCAGTCGCCGGGACAGTAACACAGATACGCAGTATTTT
.	TRBV27	TRBD1	TRBJ1-4	CASSPPGQLNEKLFF	TGTGCCAGCAGTCCCCCGGGACAGCTAAATGAAAAACTGTTTTTT
.	TRBV5-1	.	TRBJ2-2	CASSSLDAGNTGELFF	TGCGCCAGCAGCTCCCTGGACGCGGGTAACACCGGGGAGCTGTTTTTT
.	TRBV28	TRBD1	TRBJ1-1	CASSSGQAGGTEAFF	TGTGCCAGCAGTTCAGGACAGGCCGGGGGCACTGAAGCTTTCTTT
once	TRBV7-2	.	TRBJ2-5	CASSPPTAETQYF	TGTGCCAGCAGCCCACCAACAGCAGAGACCCAGTACTTC
.	TRBV12-3/TRBV12-4	.	TRBJ2-7	CASGLLDIPEQYF	TGTGCCAGCGGCCTCCTCGACATCCCCGAGCAGTACTTC
.	TRBV28	TRBD1	TRBJ2-7	CASGLTGNSYEQYF	TGTGCCAGCGGCTTGACAGGGAATTCCTACGAGCAGTACTTC
.	TRBV7-6	.	TRBJ1-2	CASSLNNQALYGYTF	TGTGCCAGCAGCTTGAATAACCAGGCTCTCTATGGCTACACCTTC
.	TRBV4-3	TRBD2	TRBJ2-3	CASSQALLAGGSDTQYF	TGCGCCAGCAGCCAAGCTTTGCTCGCGGGGGGCTCAGATACGCAGTATTTT
.	TRBV5-5	.	TRBJ1-5	CASSLDSYSNQPQHF	TGTGCCAGCAGCTTGGACAGTTATAGCAATCAGCCCCAGCATTTT
once	TRBV5-4	TRBD2	TRBJ2-1	CASSLDASGGASYNEQFF	TGTGCCAGCAGCTTGGATGCTAGCGGGGGGGCCTCCTACAATGAGCAGTTCTTC
.	TRBV5-1	TRBD2	TRBJ2-1	CASSMGLARANEQFF	TGCGCCAGCAGCATGGGACTAGCAAGGGCCAATGAGCAGTTCTTC
.	TRBV5-5	.	TRBJ2-1	CASSLAVSVNRDEQFF	TGTGCCAGCAGCTTGGCGGTCTCGGTCAACCGGGATGAGCAGTTCTTC